This is a list of T cell receptor beta chains from one sample in a study of type 1 regulatory T cells. Their target antigens are unknown. TCRdb re-derived calls from the reads in MiXCR, one entry per CDR3 protein. Here the sample spans about 5,800 distinct CDR3 sequences, roughly 27% being singletons. Sequenced: cultured T cells, either the whole culture or a sorted T cell fraction (not recorded which). These receptors were obtained from a human donor in good health. The CDR3 runs from the conserved cysteine through the conserved F or W. D genes are given only for firm matches. Clone size is given for some rows only: seen once, a few or many times, or a class if the clone is expanded.

len	v_gene	j_gene	abundance	d_gene	CDR3nt	CDR3aa
13	TRBV6-1	TRBJ1-2	many	-	TGTGCCAGCAACGGAGGGGCCAGCTATGGCTACACCTTC	CASNGGASYGYTF
15	TRBV11-2	TRBJ2-1	medium-sized	TRBD2	TGTGCCAGCAGCTTAAGTAGCGGGAGCTGGAATGAGCAGTTCTTC	CASSLSSGSWNEQFF
16	TRBV5-1	TRBJ1-5	-	-	TGCGCCAGCAGCCCCTATGGAGGCCAGACGAATCAGCCCCAGCATTTT	CASSPYGGQTNQPQHF
12	TRBV7-8	TRBJ2-5	large	-	TGTGCCAGCAGCTCGAACAGAGAGACCCAGTACTTC	CASSSNRETQYF
14	TRBV7-9	TRBJ1-5	medium-sized	-	TGTGCCAGCAGTGGACAGAATAGCAATCAGCCCCAGCATTTT	CASSGQNSNQPQHF
14	TRBV20-1	TRBJ2-3	medium-sized	TRBD2	TGCAGTGCCCGACTAGCGGGAGTACCAGATACGCAGTATTTT	CSARLAGVPDTQYF
16	TRBV24-1	TRBJ2-2	medium-sized	TRBD2	TGTGCCACCAGTGAGACTAGCGGGAGATATCACGGGGAGCTGTTTTTT	CATSETSGRYHGELFF
13	TRBV7-9	TRBJ1-5	many	-	TGTGCCAGCAGCTTAGCAGGCAGCCAGCCCCAGCATTTT	CASSLAGSQPQHF
15	TRBV7-2	TRBJ1-2	medium-sized	-	TGTGCCAGCAGTTCCGGGGGCCCGGGGGGCTATGGCTACACCTTC	CASSSGGPGGYGYTF
11	TRBV20-1	TRBJ2-5	medium-sized	-	TGCAGTGCTCGGGGGGCTGTGACCCAGTACTTC	CSARGAVTQYF
13	TRBV20-1	TRBJ2-7	-	TRBD1	TGCAGTGCGGAAACCGGGGGACAGGGGAGGCAGTACTTC	CSAETGGQGRQYF
14	TRBV7-2	TRBJ2-5	-	-	TGTGCCAGCAGCTTTCAGGGGTACCAAGAGACCCAGTACTTC	CASSFQGYQETQYF
15	TRBV12-3/TRBV12-4	TRBJ2-1	-	TRBD2	TGTGCCAGCCACAACAGCGGGAGTACCTACAATGAGCAGTTCTTC	CASHNSGSTYNEQFF
16	TRBV3-1	TRBJ2-1	-	TRBD2	TGTGCCAGCAGCTCCCGGAGAGCGGGAGGGCTCACTGAGCAGTTCTTC	CASSSRRAGGLTEQFF
13	TRBV20-1	TRBJ2-3	-	TRBD2	TGCAGCCCCCGGACTAGCGGAACAGATACGCAGTATTTT	CSPRTSGTDTQYF
16	TRBV27	TRBJ2-7	-	TRBD1	TGTGCCAGCAGGAGGGGGTATGGGACAGCCCCTTCAGAGCAGTACTTC	CASRRGYGTAPSEQYF
15	TRBV20-1	TRBJ2-6	medium-sized	-	TGCAGTGCTTATGGTGGGTTCTCTGGGGCCAACGTCCTGACTTTC	CSAYGGFSGANVLTF
14	TRBV6-6	TRBJ1-3	medium-sized	-	TGTGCCAGCAGGCGAACAGGGCTTGGAAACACCATATATTTT	CASRRTGLGNTIYF
14	TRBV27	TRBJ2-7	many	-	TGTGCCAGCAGTACGGGGGCGGGATTCTACGAGCAGTACTTC	CASSTGAGFYEQYF
15	TRBV14	TRBJ2-7	once	-	TGTGCCAGCAGCCAGGTAGGCTTCGGTACTAGTGAGCAGTACTTC	CASSQVGFGTSEQYF
13	TRBV7-3	TRBJ2-5	few	-	TGTGCCAGCAGCCCGAAGCTAGAAGGGGCCCAGTACTTC	CASSPKLEGAQYF